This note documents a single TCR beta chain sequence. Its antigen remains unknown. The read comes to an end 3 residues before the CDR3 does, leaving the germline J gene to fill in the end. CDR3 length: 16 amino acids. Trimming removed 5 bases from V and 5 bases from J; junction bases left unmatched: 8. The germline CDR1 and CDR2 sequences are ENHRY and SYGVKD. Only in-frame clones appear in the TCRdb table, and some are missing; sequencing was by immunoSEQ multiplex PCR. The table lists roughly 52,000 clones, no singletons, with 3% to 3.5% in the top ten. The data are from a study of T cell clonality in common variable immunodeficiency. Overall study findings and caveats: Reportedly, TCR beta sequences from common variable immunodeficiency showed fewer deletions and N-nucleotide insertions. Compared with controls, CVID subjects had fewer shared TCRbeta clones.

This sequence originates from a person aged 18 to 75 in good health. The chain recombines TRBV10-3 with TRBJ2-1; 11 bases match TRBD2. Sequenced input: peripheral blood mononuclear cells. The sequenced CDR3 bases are TGTGCCATCAGTAATCTAGGACTAGCGGGTAACAATGAG. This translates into CAISNLGLAGNNE. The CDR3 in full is CAISNLGLAGNNEQFF.